One TCR beta chain is described in this entry. The primer mix had 60 Vbeta and 13 Jbeta primers. The table came from immunoSEQ multiplex PCR; TCRdb's copy has only in-frame clones and leaves some out. The sample consists of around 150,000 clones, about 80% of them appearing once. These data come from a study of cytomegalovirus exposure and HLA in healthy donors. Germline V CDR1 and CDR2: LNHDA, SQIVND (reference sequence). This CDR3 is 14 amino acids long. Trimming left V 6 bases short and J 6 bases short, with 12 bases between. The specimen sequenced was PBMCs. The V gene is TRBV19, the J gene TRBJ1-6; D remains ambiguous. This clonotype was sampled from a woman in her thirties in good health and CMV-seronegative. CDR3 in DNA: TGTGCCAGTAGCCGCCAGGTTTTTAATTCACCCCTCCACTTT. Residues: CASSRQVFNSPLHF.